Below, 32 T cell receptor beta chains from the same sample are listed, as sequenced in a study of blood T cells in healthy people across ages. For the second PCR, which ran for roughly 7 to 11 cycles, a sample-barcoded 5' primer and a J-beta primer mix were used. TCRdb re-called the 5' RACE reads with MiXCR, one entry per CDR3 protein. This table holds 1.5 million to 2 million distinct CDR3 sequences, 49% found once. The sequencing input was blood. These receptors were collected from a woman aged 40 to 50 in good health.

V usage is TRBV20-1 and J usage is TRBJ1-1, with 7 bases identical to TRBD1. The V and J ends lost 5 bases and 1 base, in that order; junction bases with no gene match: 7. This CDR3 contains 14 residues. In germline, CDR1 is DFQATT, CDR2 SNEGSKA (reference sequence). CDR3 nucleotide sequence: TGCAGTGCTCCAGGGGGGGCGTCGAACACTGAAGCTTTCTTT. Translated: CSAPGGASNTEAFF.

The rearrangement links TRBV6-1 to TRBJ1-1; D remains unclear. The CDR3 sequence is 13 residues long. Per germline, CDR1 MNHNS and CDR2 SASEGT. V was pared by 3 bases and J by 1 base, with 6 bases between. DNA for the CDR3: TGTGCCAGCAGTGAGCCAGAGAACACTGAAGCTTTCTTT. This sequence encodes CASSEPENTEAFF.

This chain links TRBV20-1 with TRBJ2-2, with D possibly matching TRBD2 (6 bases). Trimming stripped 3 bases from V and 4 bases from J, with 12 bases between. CDR3 length: 14 residues. CDR1 DFQATT and CDR2 SNEGSKA come from the germline V gene (reference sequence). The CDR3 sequence is CSARVFGGTGELFF. CDR3 bases: TGCAGTGCTAGGGTCTTCGGGGGCACCGGGGAGCTGTTTTTT.

The CDR3 sequence is CASRGWRGGATNEKLFF. The CDR3 nucleotides read TGTGCCAGCAGAGGCTGGCGGGGTGGGGCAACTAATGAAAAACTGTTTTTT. The chain combines TRBV27 with TRBJ1-4; D gene ambiguous. V was shortened by 6 bases and J by 0 bases, with 17 bases between the two germline ends. The CDR3 is made up of 17 amino acids. Germline V gives CDR1 MNHEY, CDR2 SMNVEV (reference sequence).

This clonotype was found once. The J gene is TRBJ2-6, the V gene TRBV12-3 or TRBV12-4; D is unresolved. The CDR3 is 11 amino acids. V was clipped by 1 base and J by 12 bases, with 4 bases between them. This chain's CDR3 is CASSLVGVLTF. The CDR3, as DNA: TGTGCCAGCAGTTTAGTCGGCGTCCTGACTTTC.

The chain carries TRBV7-8 and TRBJ2-1; tentatively, D is TRBD1 (6 bases). With 5 bases removed from V and 4 bases from J, the gap between germline ends came to 15 bases. The CDR3 length is 15 residues. From germline, CDR1 is SGHVS and CDR2 FQNEAQ. The CDR3 protein is CASSKYGTQYNEQFF. The CDR3 bases are TGTGCCAGCAGCAAATACGGGACACAATACAATGAGCAGTTCTTC. Using reference TRBV7-8 and TRBJ2-1 for the parts outside the CDR3, the full variable domain is GAGVSQSPRYKVAKRGQDVALRCDPISGHVSLFWYQQALGQGPEFLTYFQNEAQLDKSGLPSDRFFAERPEGSVSTLKIQRTQQEDSAVYLCASSKYGTQYNEQFFGPGTRLTVL.

CDR3 bases: TGCGCCAGCAGCTTGGATGGTCCAGGGGCAGGTTCACCCCTCCACTTT. Protein product: CASSLDGPGAGSPLHF. The V gene is TRBV5-1, the J gene TRBJ1-6; possible D gene TRBD1, 6 bases. CDR1 is SGHRS, CDR2 YFSETQ, per germline. The CDR3 extends over 16 amino acids. V was shortened by 0 bases and J by 9 bases, with 16 bases between the two germline ends.

The chain combines TRBV12-3 or TRBV12-4 with TRBJ2-3, with 12 bases identical to TRBD2. The V gene end was trimmed by 4 bases and the J gene end by 5 bases; junction bases not matched to a gene: 4. CDR3 length: 15 amino acids. This CDR3 reads CASSSSGGAEDTQYF. CDR3 bases: TGTGCCAGCAGTTCTAGCGGGGGGGCCGAAGATACGCAGTATTTT.

V and J are TRBV28 and TRBJ1-1; the match to TRBD1 covers 8 bases. Trimming at V came to 4 bases and at J to 5 bases, leaving 12 bases not matched to a gene. Looked up from germline, CDR1 is MDHEN and CDR2 is SYDVKM. CDR3 size: 16 residues. CDR3 sequence reads: CASSSPPGQGGTEAFF. The CDR3 DNA reads TGTGCCAGCAGTTCCCCCCCCGGACAGGGAGGAACTGAAGCTTTCTTT.

This chain connects TRBV6-5 to TRBJ2-1; 10 nucleotides agree with TRBD2. The CDR3 covers 15 residues. Germline V lookup: CDR1 MNHEY, CDR2 SVGAGI. J lost 4 bases, V lost 7 bases, and 7 bases had no gene match. In DNA, the CDR3 is TGTGCCAGCACCAGCCCTAGCGGGGGATACAATGAGCAGTTCTTC. This codes for CASTSPSGGYNEQFF.

The table lists this clonotype with a few counts. The chain is built from TRBV7-2 and TRBJ2-3, with 9 bases that match TRBD2. J was trimmed by 4 bases and V by 6 bases; bases with no gene match: 8. The CDR3 is 15 residues long. Germline values: CDR1 SGHTA, CDR2 FQGNSA. The CDR3: CASRPGLALADTQYF. The CDR3 coding sequence is TGTGCCAGCAGACCGGGACTAGCTCTCGCAGATACGCAGTATTTT.

The rearrangement uses TRBV9 and TRBJ2-3; TRBD2 aligns across 14 bases. V lost 0 bases, J lost 0 bases, and 9 bases stayed unmatched. The CDR3 covers 20 residues. CDR1 and CDR2 from the germline V gene are SGDLS and YYNGEE. CDR3 DNA: TGTGCCAGCAGCGTAGCTTTGAGACTAGCGGGGGGGACTAGCACAGATACGCAGTATTTT. It encodes CASSVALRLAGGTSTDTQYF.

The chain carries TRBV7-2 and TRBJ2-1; TRBD2 matches at 11 bases. The trim removed 3 bases at V and 0 bases at J, leaving 7 bases unmatched. The CDR3 has 18 residues. The V gene's germline CDR1 is SGHTA and CDR2 FQGNSA. The CDR3 is CASSLASGGTSSYNEQFF. The CDR3 nucleotides are TGTGCCAGCAGCTTGGCTAGCGGGGGGACCAGCTCCTACAATGAGCAGTTCTTC.

The V gene is TRBV4-3, the J gene TRBJ2-5, with 12 bases that match TRBD2. CDR1 and CDR2 (germline): LGHNA, YSLEER. This CDR3 is built from 17 residues. Trimming removed 0 bases from V and 11 bases from J; junction bases left unmatched: 13. CDR3 nucleotide sequence: TGCGCCAGCAGCCAAGATCTGAGACTAGCGGGGGCAGGGGAGCAGTACTTC. Translation: CASSQDLRLAGAGEQYF.

This clonotype has at least ten counts. V gene TRBV7-2 combines with J gene TRBJ2-1; D uncertain. The CDR3 consists of 13 residues. Germline values: CDR1 SGHTA, CDR2 FQGNSA. Trimming cost V 5 bases and J 3 bases, with 8 bases left between them. DNA for the CDR3: TGTGCCAGCAGCCCCCAATACTACAATGAGCAGTTCTTC. It translates to CASSPQYYNEQFF.

J is TRBJ2-4 and V is TRBV6-2 or TRBV6-3; D may be TRBD2 (5 bases). The assigned J gene may be wrong: the sequence end matches TRBJ2-7 better. The CDR3 contains 13 residues. Per the germline V gene, CDR1 is MNHEY and CDR2 is SVGEGT. The CDR3 spells CASGRAGSYEQYF. As DNA, the CDR3 is TGTGCCAGCGGGCGGGCAGGTTCCTACGAGCAGTACTTC.

For the CDR3, the DNA is TGCAGTGCCGTAATGAGCGGGGGGGCGAAAGAGACCCAGTACTTC. This sequence encodes CSAVMSGGAKETQYF. The chain has TRBV20-1 and TRBJ2-5; 10 bases agree with TRBD2. J was trimmed by 3 bases and V by 6 bases; bases with no gene match: 10. Per the germline V gene, CDR1 is DFQATT and CDR2 is SNEGSKA (reference sequence). CDR3 length equals 15 residues.

The chain employs TRBV5-6 and TRBJ1-2; perhaps TRBD1 as D (6 bases). Germline CDR1 and CDR2: SGHDT and YYEEEE. Trimming removed 6 bases at V and 7 bases at J, with 22 bases between. The CDR3 has 15 residues. The CDR3 is CASTLSQGIKAGYTF. The CDR3 DNA follows: TGTGCCAGCACCCTCAGCCAGGGGATCAAGGCTGGCTACACCTTC.

Comments on this clonotype: A much larger clonotype is one base distant, so this may be a read error. The chain couples TRBV20-1 to TRBJ2-5; TRBD1 or TRBD2 may be the D gene (6 bases each). Germline values: CDR1 DFQATT, CDR2 SNEGSKA (reference sequence). V lost 6 bases, J lost 4 bases, and 18 bases lay in between. CDR3 length equals 14 residues. The CDR3 bases are TGCAGTGCGAGGGGGGACGGGGGAGGAGAGACCCAGTACTTC. It encodes CSARGDGGGETQYF.

In its sample, this clonotype was seen many times. The rearrangement joins TRBV9 to TRBJ2-5, with D perhaps assigned TRBD1 or TRBD2 (6 bases each). CDR3 size: 14 residues. Germline CDR1 and CDR2: SGDLS and YYNGEE. V dropped 5 bases and J dropped 2 bases, with 13 bases sitting between them. This CDR3 is CASSVGGGQETQYF. For the CDR3, the DNA is TGTGCCAGCAGTGTCGGGGGCGGTCAAGAGACCCAGTACTTC.

V and J are TRBV6-5 and TRBJ2-6, with D perhaps being TRBD1 or TRBD2 (5 bases each). Trimming took off 10 bases at V and 1 base at J, with 17 bases between the two ends. The germline V gene has CDR1 MNHEY and CDR2 SVGAGI. The length of the CDR3 is 16 residues. CDR3 in DNA: TGTGCCAACAGGAGGACTGTTACGTCTGGGGCCAACGTCCTGACTTTC. Its protein product is CANRRTVTSGANVLTF.

The chain carries TRBV7-9 and TRBJ2-7, with 10 nucleotides matching TRBD2. The CDR3 consists of 16 residues. Germline CDR1 reads SEHNR; CDR2 reads FQNEAQ (reference sequence). V lost 2 bases, J lost 0 bases, and 4 bases stayed unmatched. The CDR3 bases are TGTGCCAGCAGCTTATATGCTAGCGGGAGCTCCTACGAGCAGTACTTC. This codes for CASSLYASGSSYEQYF. Based on the CDR3 plus reference TRBV7-9 and TRBJ2-7, the full variable domain is DTGVSQNPRHKITKRGQNVTFRCDPISEHNRLYWYRQTLGQGPEFLTYFQNEAQLEKSRLLSDRFSAERPKGSFSTLEIQRTEQGDSAMYLCASSLYASGSSYEQYFGPGTRLTVT.

The chain carries TRBV7-2 and TRBJ1-4, with TRBD1 identical over 8 bases. The J segment lost 8 bases and the V segment lost 0 bases, leaving 11 bases of the junction unmatched. Germline V CDR1 and CDR2: SGHTA, FQGNSA. The CDR3 loop spans 17 amino acids. CDR3 protein: CASSLARTGLRGEKLFF. The CDR3 bases are TGTGCCAGCAGCTTAGCGAGGACAGGGTTGAGGGGGGAAAAACTGTTTTTT.

V gene TRBV4-2 combines with J gene TRBJ2-5, with D perhaps TRBD1 or TRBD2 (5 bases each). V dropped 0 bases and J dropped 1 base, with 12 bases sitting between them. Germline V CDR1 and CDR2: LGHNA, YNFKEQ. CDR3 length: 16 residues. CDR3 nucleotides: TGTGCCAGCAGCCAAGATAGTGCAGGGACCCAAGAGACCCAGTACTTC. This sequence encodes CASSQDSAGTQETQYF.

This clonotype was seen only a few times. The gene calls are TRBV10-3 and TRBJ2-3; 7 nucleotides agree with TRBD2. From germline, CDR1 is ENHRY and CDR2 SYGVKD. Germline trimming cut 7 bases from V and 3 bases from J; bases unmatched to any gene: 4. This CDR3 comprises 13 residues. The DNA for the CDR3 is TGTGCCATCACCGGCGGGGGTACAGATACGCAGTATTTT. Encoded protein: CAITGGGTDTQYF.

This clonotype was picked up a small number of times. CDR3 sequence reads: CASSLLGKYNEQFF. CDR3 nucleotide sequence: TGTGCCAGCAGTTTACTGGGGAAATACAATGAGCAGTTCTTC. V usage is TRBV28 and J usage is TRBJ2-1, with D unclear. The germline gives CDR1 MDHEN, CDR2 SYDVKM. The CDR3 consists of 14 residues. V was shortened by 2 bases and J by 4 bases, with 9 bases between the two germline ends.

CDR3 sequence (DNA): TGTGCCATCCCTGCAGGGGGGGAACCTTCGGCGTATAACTATGGCTACACCTTC. It specifies CAIPAGGEPSAYNYGYTF. The chain employs TRBV10-3 and TRBJ1-2; 7 bases are a match to TRBD1. V shed 8 bases, J shed 1 base, and the junction held 19 bases outside the gene matches. Germline values: CDR1 ENHRY, CDR2 SYGVKD. The CDR3 sequence is 18 residues long.

This clonotype came up a few times. V is TRBV20-1 and J is TRBJ2-3; D not certain. In germline, CDR1 is DFQATT, CDR2 SNEGSKA (reference sequence). The V and J ends lost 3 bases and 0 bases respectively, with 13 bases between them. The CDR3 loop spans 15 amino acids. The CDR3 sequence: CSASFYSPSTDTQYF. The CDR3 coding sequence is TGCAGTGCTAGTTTCTATTCCCCTAGCACAGATACGCAGTATTTT.

V gene TRBV20-1 combines with J gene TRBJ2-5, with 10 positions matching TRBD2. The germline CDR1 and CDR2 sequences are DFQATT and SNEGSKA (reference sequence). The V gene end was trimmed by 3 bases and the J gene end by 1 base; junction bases not matched to a gene: 8. The CDR3 totals 16 residues. CDR3 DNA sequence: TGCAGTGCTAGTATCTCTAGCGGGGGATCCCAAGAGACCCAGTACTTC. Translation: CSASISSGGSQETQYF.

The chain employs TRBV6-1 and TRBJ2-3, with TRBD1 matching over 7 bases. The CDR3 has 12 amino acids. The germline V gene encodes CDR1 MNHNS and CDR2 SASEGT. J lost 11 bases, V lost 3 bases, and 5 bases had no gene match. The CDR3 loop is CASSEGQIKQYF. As DNA, the CDR3 is TGTGCCAGCAGTGAGGGACAGATAAAGCAGTATTTT.

The CDR3 reads CASSQLAGATSYEQYF. The CDR3 coding sequence is TGCGCCAGCAGCCAATTAGCGGGCGCTACCTCCTACGAGCAGTACTTC. This rearrangement joins TRBV4-3 to TRBJ2-7; 7 nucleotides align to TRBD2. The CDR3 totals 16 residues. The germline gives CDR1 LGHNA, CDR2 YSLEER. The trim removed 2 bases at V and 0 bases at J, leaving 7 bases unmatched.

The chain is built from TRBV6-5 and TRBJ2-6; the D gene could be TRBD1 or TRBD2 (5 bases each). V was clipped by 11 bases and J by 0 bases, with 17 bases between them. Germline CDR1 is MNHEY and CDR2 is SVGAGI. The CDR3 covers 16 residues. CDR3 sequence: CAGTLVGFSGANVLTF. The CDR3 DNA is TGTGCCGGGACCCTAGTGGGGTTCTCTGGGGCCAACGTCCTGACTTTC.